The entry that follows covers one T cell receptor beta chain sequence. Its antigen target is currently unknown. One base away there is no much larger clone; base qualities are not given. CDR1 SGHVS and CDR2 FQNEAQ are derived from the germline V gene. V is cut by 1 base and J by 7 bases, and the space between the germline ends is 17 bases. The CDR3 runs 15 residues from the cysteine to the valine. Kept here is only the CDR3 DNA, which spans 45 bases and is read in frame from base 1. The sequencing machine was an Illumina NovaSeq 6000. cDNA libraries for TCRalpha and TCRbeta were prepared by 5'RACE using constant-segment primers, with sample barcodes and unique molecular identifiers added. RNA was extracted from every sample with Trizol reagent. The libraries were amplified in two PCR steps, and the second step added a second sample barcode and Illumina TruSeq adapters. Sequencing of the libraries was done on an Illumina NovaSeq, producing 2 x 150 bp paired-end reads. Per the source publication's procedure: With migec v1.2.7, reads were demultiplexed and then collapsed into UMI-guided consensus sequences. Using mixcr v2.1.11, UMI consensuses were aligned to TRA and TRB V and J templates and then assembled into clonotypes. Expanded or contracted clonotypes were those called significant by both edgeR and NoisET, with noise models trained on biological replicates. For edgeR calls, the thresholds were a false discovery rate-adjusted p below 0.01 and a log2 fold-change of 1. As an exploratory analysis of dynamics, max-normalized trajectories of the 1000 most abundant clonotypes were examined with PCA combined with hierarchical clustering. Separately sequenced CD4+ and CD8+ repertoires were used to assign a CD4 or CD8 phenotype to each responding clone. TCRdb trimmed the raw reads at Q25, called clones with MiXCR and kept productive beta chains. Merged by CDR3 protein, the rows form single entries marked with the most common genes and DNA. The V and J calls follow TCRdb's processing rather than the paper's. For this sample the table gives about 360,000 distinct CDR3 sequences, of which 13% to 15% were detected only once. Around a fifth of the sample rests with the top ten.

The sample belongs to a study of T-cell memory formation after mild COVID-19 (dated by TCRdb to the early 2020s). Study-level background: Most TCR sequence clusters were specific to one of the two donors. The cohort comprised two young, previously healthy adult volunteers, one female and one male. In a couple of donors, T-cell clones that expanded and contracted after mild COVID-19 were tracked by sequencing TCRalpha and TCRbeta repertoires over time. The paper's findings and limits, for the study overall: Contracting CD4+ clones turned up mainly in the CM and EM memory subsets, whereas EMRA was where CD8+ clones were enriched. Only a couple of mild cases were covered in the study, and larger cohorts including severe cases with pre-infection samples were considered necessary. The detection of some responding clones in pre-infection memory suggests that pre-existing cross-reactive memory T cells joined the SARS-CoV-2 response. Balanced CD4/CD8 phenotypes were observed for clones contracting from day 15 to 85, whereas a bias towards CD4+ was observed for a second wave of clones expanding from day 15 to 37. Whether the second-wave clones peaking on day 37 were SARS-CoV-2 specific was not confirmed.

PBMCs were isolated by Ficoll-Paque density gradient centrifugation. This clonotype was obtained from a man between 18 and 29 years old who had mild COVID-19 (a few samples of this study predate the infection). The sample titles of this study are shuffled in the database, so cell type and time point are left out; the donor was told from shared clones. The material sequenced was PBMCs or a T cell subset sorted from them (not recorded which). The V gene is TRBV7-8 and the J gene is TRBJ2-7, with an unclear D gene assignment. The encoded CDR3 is CASSLGSRQVEEQYV. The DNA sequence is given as TGTGCCAGCAGCTTAGGGTCGCGGCAGGTGGAAGAGCAGTACGTC.